The 11 T cell receptor beta chains presented below share a single source sample, sequenced in a study of blood T cell repertoires in COVID-19. Sequencing used immunoSEQ multiplex PCR; TCRdb keeps in-frame clones, though not all of them. Of more than 95,000 clones in the sample, about 80% were seen once. Source material: peripheral blood. These receptors all come from a woman of 80 years or more with active or convalescent COVID-19.

V and J are TRBV28 and TRBJ1-2, with D tentatively TRBD1 (5 bases). The V gene lost 5 bases and the J gene lost 8 bases, with 15 bases spanning the gap. Germline V lookup: CDR1 MDHEN, CDR2 SYDVKM. The CDR3 sequence is 13 residues long. The CDR3 reads CASSLSLGGGYTF. In DNA form, the CDR3 reads TGTGCCAGCAGTCTTTCCCTGGGGGGAGGCTACACCTTC.

As to this clone: The junction and the germline gene differ at one end; a read error may be behind it. V is TRBV18 and J is TRBJ1-5, with 8 bases that match TRBD1. The CDR3 spans 15 residues. Germline assignment: CDR1 KGHSH and CDR2 LQKENI. CDR3 sequence: CASSPPGGTGQPQHF. The DNA of the CDR3 is TGTGCCAGCTCCCCACCAGGGGGCACGGGTCAGCCCCAGCATTTT.

The chain uses TRBV29-1 and TRBJ1-1; no definite D call. The V end was cut by 4 bases, the J end by 0 bases, with 15 bases between. This CDR3 region has 15 residues. Germline assignment: CDR1 SQVTM and CDR2 ANQGSEA. For the CDR3, the DNA is TGCAGCGTTGCCCCCGCAGGTATGATGAACACTGAAGCTTTCTTT. As protein: CSVAPAGMMNTEAFF.

This rearrangement joins TRBV2 to TRBJ1-4; 7 bases fit TRBD1. Germline-derived CDR1 and CDR2 are SNHLY and FYNNEI. Losses at the gene ends were 2 bases for V and 3 bases for J; bases not matched to a gene: 3. This CDR3 spans 15 amino acids. DNA of the CDR3: TGTGCCAGCAGTGAAACTGGGACAGCTAATGAAAAACTGTTTTTT. Residues: CASSETGTANEKLFF.

The J gene is TRBJ2-3, the V gene TRBV6-2 or TRBV6-3, with 15 bases matching TRBD2. Germline CDR1 MNHEY, CDR2 SVGEGT. The CDR3 has 16 residues. V was clipped by 3 bases and J by 5 bases; unmatched bases: 3. CDR3 in amino acids: CASSYGLAGGQDTQYF. CDR3 coding DNA: TGTGCCAGCAGTTATGGACTAGCGGGGGGGCAAGATACGCAGTATTTT.

The V and J genes are TRBV3-1 (or the pseudogene TRBV3-2) and TRBJ2-1, with 8 bases lining up with TRBD2. With 4 bases clipped from V and 5 bases from J, the junction kept 7 bases outside the gene matches. The germline CDR1 and CDR2 sequences are LGHDT and YNNKEL (reference sequence). CDR3 size: 15 residues. Here the CDR3 DNA reads TGTGCCAGCAGCCGCCGGGGGGGGCTGAACAATGAGCAGTTCTTC. This sequence encodes CASSRRGGLNNEQFF.

This clone is a singleton in its sample. The chain links TRBV6-5 to TRBJ1-2; the D gene is possibly TRBD1 (6 bases). The CDR3 totals 13 residues. Germline CDR1 MNHEY, CDR2 SVGAGI. V was pared by 5 bases and J by 3 bases, with 10 bases between. The CDR3 loop reads CASSPQGYYGYTF. The CDR3 region has the DNA TGTGCCAGCAGTCCACAGGGATACTATGGCTACACCTTC.

As concerns this clone: This may be a read error: a much more frequent sequence differs by one nucleotide. The gene calls are TRBV24-1 and TRBJ2-1; 8 bases fit TRBD1. The length of the CDR3 is 16 residues. CDR1 and CDR2 from the germline V gene are KGHDR and SFDVKD. CDR3 amino acids: CTTSDTDRGAYNEQFF. In DNA, the CDR3 is TGTACCACCAGTGACACCGACAGGGGAGCATACAATGAGCAGTTCTTC.

The V and J genes are TRBV9 and TRBJ1-5; a weak D match, TRBD1 (6 bases). Germline CDR1 and CDR2: SGDLS and YYNGEE. This CDR3 contains 13 residues. Trimming took 3 bases from V and 4 from J, leaving 8 bases between them. Written as DNA, the CDR3 is TGTGCCAGCAGCGCCACAGGGAATCAGCCCCAGCATTTT. This translates into CASSATGNQPQHF.

This sequence joins TRBV6-5 and TRBJ2-7, with 11 bases aligning to TRBD1. J lost 5 bases, V lost 4 bases, and 4 bases had no gene match. Germline V CDR1 and CDR2: MNHEY, SVGAGI. The CDR3 is 14 residues long. CDR3 sequence: CASSWDRGSNEQYF. The CDR3 nucleotides read TGTGCCAGCAGTTGGGACAGGGGGTCTAACGAGCAGTACTTC.

The chain combines TRBV27 with TRBJ2-1, with a weak D call TRBD1 (5 bases). CDR3 length: 14 residues. Germline CDR1 and CDR2: MNHEY and SMNVEV (reference sequence). V lost 5 bases, J lost 10 bases, and 18 bases lay in between. The CDR3 nucleotides are TGTGCCAGCAGTCCCCAGACAGTCCGCAGGGAGCAGTTCTTC. It codes for CASSPQTVRREQFF.